This record looks at one T cell receptor (beta chain) sequence and its context. The antigen is not known. The sample is drawn from a study of OX40 agonist ivuxolimab in advanced cancers. Study-wide context: Prior anti-PD-1, anti-PD-L1 or anti-CTLA-4 therapy did not bar entry, and 30% to 40% had some.

Study observations and caveats: More expanded clones were seen, on average, in CD8+ T cells than in CD4+.

V lost 2 bases and J lost 1, with 4 bases in between. This CDR3 comprises 13 residues. Germline V lookup: CDR1 LNHDA, CDR2 SQIVND (reference sequence). The table came from immunoSEQ multiplex PCR; TCRdb's copy has only in-frame clones and leaves some out. The profile shows about 54,000 clones, just over 90% of them singletons. Patients who had autoimmune disease history or got systemic immunosuppression were left out. This chain joins TRBV19 and TRBJ2-3, with no clear D. The sequence derives from an adult with an advanced solid tumor such as melanoma, head and neck, liver or kidney cancer. The specimen was CD4+ or CD8+ T cells sorted from blood, collected in a trial of the OX40 agonist ivuxolimab. CDR3 residues: CASSIRGTDTQYF. The CDR3 region has the DNA TGTGCCAGTAGTATAAGAGGCACAGATACGCAGTATTTT.